This T cell receptor (beta chain) is from a study of cytomegalovirus exposure and HLA in healthy donors. The overall study: There were tens of millions of unique TCRs (from HLA-typed donors) in an early data release.

The PCR employed 60 Vbeta primers together with 13 Jbeta primers. The method was immunoSEQ multiplex PCR; TCRdb's version includes in-frame clones alone and lacks a portion of them. The repertoire has more than 100,000 clones, 55% to 65% of them found once; the top ten carry approximately 9.1%. On this clone itself: Its matching antigen is unknown.

Study-wide findings and caveats: As was reported, the classifier diagnosed cytomegalovirus status with high specificity and sensitivity.

Germline CDR1 MNHEY, CDR2 SMNVEV (reference sequence). Trimming left V 3 bases short and J 4 bases short, with 9 bases between. The CDR3 has 14 residues. This chain links TRBV27 with TRBJ1-4, with a tentative D call TRBD1 (6 bases). Sequenced sample: PBMCs. The clonotype originates from a man aged 35 to 55 in good health and CMV-seropositive. The CDR3 region has the DNA TGTGCCAGCAGTTTTAGACAGGATAATGAAAAACTGTTTTTT. Residues: CASSFRQDNEKLFF.